The 20 T cell receptor beta chains below were found in one sample sequenced in a study of OX40 agonist ivuxolimab in advanced cancers. Sequenced by immunoSEQ multiplex PCR; TCRdb stores in-frame clones only, minus some. The repertoire consists of some 57,000 clones, with about 89% occurring once and the leading ten covering about 1.1%. This specimen consisted of CD4+ or CD8+ T cells sorted from blood, obtained in a trial of the OX40 agonist ivuxolimab. Receptor source: an adult with an advanced solid tumor such as melanoma, head and neck, liver or kidney cancer.

The chain links TRBV9 to TRBJ1-5, with 10 bases matching TRBD1. V shed 2 bases and J 7 bases; nucleotides not matched to a gene: 3. The germline V gene has CDR1 SGDLS and CDR2 YYNGEE. This CDR3 comprises 14 residues. CDR3 amino acids: CASSVGTGEQPQHF. Here the CDR3 DNA reads TGTGCCAGCAGCGTTGGGACAGGGGAACAGCCCCAGCATTTT.

The genes are TRBV5-6 and TRBJ2-1, with TRBD2 as a possible D gene (6 bases). Trimming removed 1 base from V and 10 bases from J, with 12 bases in between. From germline, CDR1 is SGHDT and CDR2 YYEEEE. This CDR3 comprises 13 residues. The CDR3 bases are TGTGCCAGCAGCTTGATTAAGGGAGGAGAGCAGTTCTTC. Its protein product is CASSLIKGGEQFF.

V and J are TRBV14 and TRBJ1-4; a possible D gene is TRBD1 (5 bases). Germline V gene data show CDR1 as SGHDN and CDR2 as FVKESK. The CDR3 is 15 amino acids. V was clipped by 3 bases and J by 3 bases, with 11 bases between them. CDR3 sequence reads: CASSQSGAANEKLFF. CDR3 bases: TGTGCCAGCAGCCAGAGTGGGGCAGCTAATGAAAAACTGTTTTTT.

The rearrangement joins TRBV28 to TRBJ1-5; the D is unclear. This CDR3 spans 12 amino acids. Per the germline V gene, CDR1 is MDHEN and CDR2 is SYDVKM. Between the trimmed V and J ends, which lost 1 base and 5 bases, there was a span of 3 bases. This chain's CDR3 is CASSLLDQPQHF. The CDR3 region has the DNA TGTGCCAGCAGTTTATTAGATCAGCCCCAGCATTTT.

V gene TRBV4-1 combines with J gene TRBJ2-5; no clear D gene. The CDR3 has 14 residues. Germline V gives CDR1 MGHRA, CDR2 YSYEKL. V lost 3 bases, J lost 5 bases, and 13 bases lay in between. DNA of the CDR3: TGCGCCAGCAGCCAGACGTCCCTGATTGAGACCCAGTACTTC. Its translation: CASSQTSLIETQYF.

The V call is TRBV28, the J call TRBJ1-4; D is undetermined. V dropped 3 bases and J dropped 3 bases, with 14 bases sitting between them. Germline CDR1 MDHEN, CDR2 SYDVKM. The CDR3 has 16 residues. CDR3 nucleotides: TGTGCCAGCAGTTTCCCCCGCCGGGGAGCTAATGAAAAACTGTTTTTT. It is translated as CASSFPRRGANEKLFF.

This chain connects TRBV7-2 to TRBJ2-2; D unresolved. V lost 6 bases and J lost 4, with 15 bases in between. The CDR3 length is 15 residues. Germline-derived CDR1 and CDR2 are SGHTA and FQGNSA. CDR3: CASSSFGPGTGELFF. DNA of the CDR3: TGTGCCAGCAGTTCCTTCGGACCCGGCACCGGGGAGCTGTTTTTT.

This chain links TRBV5-6 with TRBJ1-2; D is unresolved. The V gene lost 0 bases and the J gene lost 7 bases, with 10 bases spanning the gap. Germline CDR1 is SGHDT and CDR2 is YYEEEE. The CDR3 totals 13 residues. CDR3 sequence (DNA): TGTGCCAGCAGCTTGGTGTCAGACATTGGCTACACCTTC. Its protein is CASSLVSDIGYTF.

This clone was found a few times. The chain carries TRBV7-2 and TRBJ2-7; TRBD2 might be the D (6 bases). The CDR3 loop spans 14 amino acids. CDR1 is SGHTA and CDR2 is FQGNSA in the germline V gene. The ends were cut back, 2 bases at V and 8 bases at J, with 16 bases in the middle. CDR3 sequence: CASSLMTSGGQQYF. In DNA form, the CDR3 reads TGTGCCAGCAGCTTAATGACTAGTGGAGGACAGCAGTACTTC.

The chain joins TRBV10-2 to TRBJ2-1, with D hard to call. Germline lookup yields CDR1 WSHSY and CDR2 SAAADI. The CDR3 runs 14 residues. With 8 bases removed from V and 0 bases from J, the gap between germline ends came to 11 bases. The CDR3 bases are TGCGCCAGCTCGGGCCTCAGCTCCTACAATGAGCAGTTCTTC. Encoded protein: CASSGLSSYNEQFF.

The genes are TRBV4-1 and TRBJ1-4, with TRBD1 identical over 8 bases. Germline V CDR1 and CDR2: MGHRA, YSYEKL. Trimming cost V 4 bases and J 8 bases; bases outside gene matches: 9. The CDR3 is 15 residues long. The CDR3 DNA reads TGCGCCAGCAGCCTTCAGGGGGCGTGGGACGAAAAACTGTTTTTT. This sequence encodes CASSLQGAWDEKLFF.

The chain is built from TRBV5-1 and TRBJ2-3, with a possible D match to TRBD2 (6 bases). The germline V gene encodes CDR1 SGHRS and CDR2 YFSETQ. Trimming took off 1 base at V and 1 base at J, with 10 bases between the two ends. The CDR3 length is 15 residues. The CDR3: CASSLRSSGTDTQYF. CDR3 coding DNA: TGCGCCAGCAGCTTGCGGTCTAGCGGCACAGATACGCAGTATTTT.

This chain links TRBV18 with TRBJ2-1; D not certain. From germline, CDR1 is KGHSH and CDR2 LQKENI. Trimming stripped 3 bases from V and 5 bases from J, with 2 bases between. This CDR3 is 11 amino acids long. The CDR3 loop reads CASSPDNEQFF. Here the CDR3 DNA reads TGTGCCAGCTCACCCGACAATGAGCAGTTCTTC. Full variable domain (outside the CDR3, taken from reference TRBV18 and TRBJ2-1): NAGVMQNPRHLVRRRGQEARLRCSPMKGHSHVYWYRQLPEEGLKFMVYLQKENIIDESGMPKERFSAEFPKEGPSILRIQQVVRGDSAAYFCASSPDNEQFFGPGTRLTVL.

The V gene is TRBV28, the J gene TRBJ1-4; D call uncertain. The germline V gene has CDR1 MDHEN and CDR2 SYDVKM. The CDR3 is 16 residues long. V lost 6 bases and J lost 5, with 19 bases in between. The CDR3 nucleotides are TGTGCCAGCAGAACCCAAGGACGCTCCTTGAATGAAAAACTGTTTTTT. Protein: CASRTQGRSLNEKLFF.

This chain links TRBV15 with TRBJ1-5, with TRBD1 matching over 7 bases. Germline V gene data show CDR1 as LNHNV and CDR2 as YYDKDF (reference sequence). The CDR3 spans 16 residues. V lost 3 bases to trimming and J lost 0 bases; unmatched junction nucleotides: 5. The CDR3 region is CATSRGQPSSNQPQHF. Here the CDR3 DNA reads TGTGCCACCAGCAGGGGACAGCCCTCTAGCAATCAGCCCCAGCATTTT.

V and J are TRBV19 and TRBJ2-5; D is possibly TRBD2 (7 bases). This CDR3 comprises 17 residues. Trimming shortened V by 0 bases and J by 1 base, and 15 bases separated the two germline ends. The germline CDR1 and CDR2 sequences are LNHDA and SQIVND (reference sequence). The CDR3 region has the DNA TGTGCCAGTAGTATAGATGGGGGGCTAGCGGCCCAAGAGACCCAGTACTTC. This encodes CASSIDGGLAAQETQYF. The full variable domain, in which reference TRBV19 and TRBJ2-5 provide the parts outside the CDR3, is DGGITQSPKYLFRKEGQNVTLSCEQNLNHDAMYWYRQDPGQGLRLIYYSQIVNDFQKGDIAEGYSVSREKKESFPLTVTSAQKNPTAFYLCASSIDGGLAAQETQYFGPGTRLLVL.

The chain couples TRBV5-4 to TRBJ1-4; D is unclear. The CDR3 has 15 residues. Germline-derived CDR1 and CDR2 are SGHNT and YYREEE (reference sequence). The V end lost 2 bases, the J end lost 8 bases, and 16 bases lay between the germline ends. The CDR3 reads CASSLGGLLNEKLFF. CDR3 DNA sequence: TGTGCCAGCAGCTTAGGCGGCTTACTGAACGAAAAACTGTTTTTT.

A few counts support this clone. V and J are TRBV11-2 and TRBJ2-5, with D possibly matching TRBD2 (6 bases). CDR3 length equals 12 residues. CDR1 is SGHAT, CDR2 FQNNGV, per germline. V dropped 5 bases and J dropped 4 bases, with 8 bases sitting between them. The DNA for the CDR3 is TGTGCCAGCAGCGGAGGGCTAGAGACCCAGTACTTC. It codes for CASSGGLETQYF. Drawing the rest from reference TRBV11-2 and TRBJ2-5, the complete variable domain is EAGVAQSPRYKIIEKRQSVAFWCNPISGHATLYWYQQILGQGPKLLIQFQNNGVVDDSQLPKDRFSAERLKGVDSTLKIQPAKLEDSAVYLCASSGGLETQYFGPGTRLLVL.

The chain links TRBV6-1 to TRBJ1-1, with D possibly being TRBD1 (5 bases). V lost 0 bases to trimming and J lost 8 bases, with 13 bases between them. This CDR3 spans 14 amino acids. Germline CDR1 reads MNHNS; CDR2 reads SASEGT. The CDR3 coding sequence is TGTGCCAGCAGTGAAGCGTCGACGGAGGGGGAAGCTTTCTTT. Translated, it gives CASSEASTEGEAFF.

V usage is TRBV7-2 and J usage is TRBJ2-3; weak D call: TRBD2 (5 bases). Germline loops: CDR1 SGHTA, CDR2 FQGNSA. Deletions cut 0 bases from V and 4 bases from J, with 14 bases between. The CDR3 covers 16 residues. The CDR3 bases are TGTGCCAGCAGCTTAGCGTCTCCCGGAGGAGCAGATACGCAGTATTTT. The encoded protein is CASSLASPGGADTQYF.